This TCR beta chain stems from a study of identical twins. About this clonotype: Its antigen is not known.

The V end lost 3 bases, the J end lost 3 bases, and 11 bases lay between the germline ends. The CDR3 is 15 amino acids. Germline CDR1 and CDR2: KGHDR and SFDVKD. Study-wide results and limits: There was an excess of low generation probability in the out-of-frame alpha sequences that twins shared. Zero-insertion results could be subject to partial confounding by invariant MAIT and iNKT cells.

A universal primer site was incorporated via template switching, and the cDNA contained unique molecular identifiers. Each CDR3 protein is one row after TCRdb ran MiXCR on the 5' RACE reads. The sample has some 500,000 distinct CDR3 sequences, 9.6% seen once; the top ten hold approximately 3.2%. In addition, the sample was reused for a study of yellow fever vaccine responses in identical twins.

The V call is TRBV24-1, the J call TRBJ2-1; D is perhaps TRBD1 (5 bases). The source is a woman aged 18-30 years in good health. The specimen was PBMCs. The CDR3 DNA reads TGTGCCACCAGTGATCCAGGGTTCAGCTACAATGAGCAGTTCTTC. It translates to CATSDPGFSYNEQFF.